This T cell receptor (beta chain) was observed in a study of blood T cell repertoires in COVID-19. Whole-study context: COVID-19 samples from acute and convalescent phases originated in the United States, Italy and Spain.

In assigning cohorts, the study relied on participant-reported clinical history. The V end was cut by 3 bases, the J end by 5 bases, with 14 bases between. The CDR3 loop spans 15 amino acids. Germline lookup yields CDR1 MNHEY and CDR2 SVGEGT. Original methodology: Reference gene primer amplification yielded estimated nucleated cell counts. Only in-frame clones appear in the TCRdb table, and some are missing; sequencing was by immunoSEQ multiplex PCR. That table furnishes V, J and clone size, whereas the DNA furnished D and trimming. The repertoire includes a few hundred thousand clones, 70% to 85% of them detected once, and 3% to 4% sits in the top ten.

The clonotype comes from a woman aged 60-70 years who had recovered from COVID-19. This chain connects TRBV6-2 or TRBV6-3 to TRBJ1-5; perhaps TRBD1 as D (6 bases). The sample taken for sequencing was PBMCs or T cells enriched from blood (not recorded which). CDR3 region: CASSYTGTIHQPQHF. The CDR3 DNA sequence: TGTGCCAGCAGTTATACAGGGACCATTCATCAGCCCCAGCATTTT.